These 16 T cell receptor beta chains came from one sample sequenced in a study of shared clonotypes between healthy human individuals. The protocol was immunoSEQ multiplex PCR, while the TCRdb copy is restricted to in-frame clones and leaves out a portion. The data contain around 500,000 clones, roughly 80% of them singletons. The sequencing sample was made of PBMCs. The receptors here all came from a woman aged 40 to 49 in good health. Some clones in this sample may be carry-over from other donors' samples.

The V and J genes are TRBV7-6 and TRBJ2-7; D gene uncertain. V lost 0 bases and J lost 2, with 5 bases in between. The length of the CDR3 is 13 residues. Germline V lookup: CDR1 SGHVS, CDR2 FNYEAQ. The CDR3 spells CASSLAVAYEQYF. CDR3 DNA sequence: TGTGCCAGCAGCTTAGCGGTCGCCTACGAGCAGTACTTC.

This clone was counted only a few times. The chain carries TRBV15 and TRBJ1-3; 8 nucleotides match TRBD1. Trimming at V came to 5 bases and at J to 4 bases, leaving 7 bases not matched to a gene. In germline, CDR1 is LNHNV, CDR2 YYDKDF (reference sequence). CDR3 size: 15 residues. CDR3 DNA: TGTGCCACCAGCTGGGCCAGGGGGCCAGGAAACACCATATATTTT. Translation gives CATSWARGPGNTIYF.

V is TRBV7-9 and J is TRBJ2-2, with D uncertain. This CDR3 has 19 residues. The germline V gene encodes CDR1 SEHNR and CDR2 FQNEAQ (reference sequence). V lost 4 bases and J lost 4, with 25 bases in between. The chain's CDR3 is CASSSLEDGDLLLTGELFF. As DNA, the CDR3 is TGTGCCAGCAGCTCACTCGAGGACGGCGACCTATTACTCACCGGGGAGCTGTTTTTT.

This chain links TRBV29-1 with TRBJ2-7; D remains unclear. Trimming cost V 0 bases and J 4 bases, with 7 bases left between them. In germline, CDR1 is SQVTM, CDR2 ANQGSEA. CDR3 length: 12 amino acids. CDR3 loop: CSVEENRYEQYF. The CDR3 DNA sequence: TGCAGCGTTGAAGAGAATCGGTACGAGCAGTACTTC.

As regards this clone: A read error may explain this, as a much larger clone is one base away. The V and J genes are TRBV5-1 and TRBJ2-7; 15 bases are shared with TRBD2. The CDR3 spans 17 residues. Looked up from germline, CDR1 is SGHRS and CDR2 is YFSETQ. Trimming took 5 bases from V and 2 from J; bases not matched to a gene: 8. CDR3: CASSRGLAGGSPYEQYF. DNA for the CDR3: TGCGCCAGCAGTCGGGGACTAGCGGGAGGAAGCCCCTACGAGCAGTACTTC.

The J gene is TRBJ2-2, the V gene TRBV7-2, with a possible D match to TRBD1 (6 bases). The V gene lost 4 bases and the J gene lost 1 base, with 10 bases spanning the gap. Germline V gene sequence: CDR1 SGHTA, CDR2 FQGNSA. CDR3 size: 15 residues. The CDR3 nucleotides are TGTGCCAGCAGCTCCCAGACAGGGAACACCGGGGAGCTGTTTTTT. Translated, it gives CASSSQTGNTGELFF.

The rearrangement links TRBV11-2 to TRBJ2-5; 7 nucleotides agree with TRBD2. The CDR3 contains 15 residues. V shed 1 base and J 1 base; nucleotides not matched to a gene: 3. Germline V CDR1 and CDR2: SGHAT, FQNNGV. The CDR3 bases are TGTGCCAGCAGCTTAGGTCTAGCGGTCCAAGAGACCCAGTACTTC. Its protein product is CASSLGLAVQETQYF.

The chain joins TRBV9 to TRBJ1-5; D remains unclear. This CDR3 spans 14 amino acids. Trimming left V 0 bases short and J 6 bases short, with 10 bases between. Germline V lookup: CDR1 SGDLS, CDR2 YYNGEE. The CDR3: CASSVGELGQPQHF. DNA of the CDR3: TGTGCCAGCAGCGTAGGGGAGTTGGGTCAGCCCCAGCATTTT.

With respect to this clone: A much larger clone lies a single base off, so this may be a read error. The same CDR3 arises from other DNA sequences in this sample as well. The chain couples TRBV7-6 to TRBJ2-7; the match to TRBD2 covers 9 bases. The CDR3 covers 14 residues. J lost 0 bases, V lost 3 bases, and 0 bases had no gene match. CDR1 and CDR2 from the germline V gene are SGHVS and FNYEAQ. CDR3 loop: CASSFSGSSYEQYF. The DNA for the CDR3 is TGTGCCAGCAGCTTTAGCGGGAGCTCCTACGAGCAGTACTTC.

The chain has TRBV6-5 and TRBJ2-2, with 10 bases fitting TRBD1. CDR1 and CDR2 from the germline V gene are MNHEY and SVGAGI. With V trimmed by 2 bases and J by 3 bases, 3 bases remained unmatched. The CDR3 totals 16 residues. CDR3 sequence: CASSYLGTGDTGELFF. The CDR3 DNA reads as TGTGCCAGCAGTTACCTAGGGACAGGGGACACCGGGGAGCTGTTTTTT.

In DNA, the CDR3 is TGTGCCAGCAGCCAAGCCCCGCCGGGACTAGCGGCCACAGATACGCAGTATTTT. Its protein is CASSQAPPGLAATDTQYF. The chain combines TRBV4-2 with TRBJ2-3; 11 nucleotides line up with TRBD2. Germline lookup yields CDR1 LGHNA and CDR2 YNFKEQ. Unmatched junction bases numbered 8, after V lost 1 base and J lost 2 bases. The length of the CDR3 is 18 residues.

Concerning this clone itself: This likely came from a read error, as a far larger clone is one base away. The sample carries other DNA sequences with the same CDR3. This sequence joins TRBV2 and TRBJ1-3, with D perhaps TRBD1 (6 bases). Germline CDR1 is SNHLY and CDR2 is FYNNEI. This CDR3 has 14 amino acids. Deletions cut 8 bases from V and 4 bases from J, with 15 bases between. CDR3 nucleotide sequence: TGTGCCAGCTCAGGGGAGGCCGCAGGAAACACCATATATTTT. This sequence encodes CASSGEAAGNTIYF.

This chain connects TRBV7-3 to TRBJ2-6, with a tentative D call TRBD2 (6 bases). Trimming took 1 base from V and 2 from J, leaving 18 bases between them. Germline V gene sequence: CDR1 SGHTA, CDR2 FQGTGA. The CDR3 contains 19 residues. In DNA, the CDR3 is TGTGCCAGCAGCTTAAGTGGTCGGGACTCCACTACTGGGGCCAACGTCCTGACTTTC. It codes for CASSLSGRDSTTGANVLTF.

The chain joins TRBV2 to TRBJ2-7; TRBD1 aligns across 7 bases. CDR3 size: 14 residues. V lost 3 bases, J lost 3 bases, and 5 bases stayed unmatched. Looked up from germline, CDR1 is SNHLY and CDR2 is FYNNEI. The CDR3 reads CASSDQGDYYEQYF. The CDR3 bases are TGTGCCAGCAGTGACCAGGGGGATTACTACGAGCAGTACTTC. Variable domain in full (rest from reference TRBV2 and TRBJ2-7): EPEVTQTPSHQVTQMGQEVILRCVPISNHLYFYWYRQILGQKVEFLVSFYNNEISEKSEIFDDQFSVERPDGSNFTLKIRSTKLEDSAMYFCASSDQGDYYEQYFGPGTRLTVT.

This clone was found a few times. The chain employs TRBV27 and TRBJ2-3, with D possibly being TRBD2 (5 bases). Germline lookup yields CDR1 MNHEY and CDR2 SMNVEV (reference sequence). The CDR3 has 16 residues. V gave up 0 bases and J gave up 0 bases, with 10 bases separating them. CDR3 in DNA: TGTGCCAGCAGTTTATCTCTAGCCTACAGCACAGATACGCAGTATTTT. It translates to CASSLSLAYSTDTQYF.

This clone was seen only a few times. The chain has TRBV7-8 and TRBJ1-2; no clear D gene. The ends were cut back, 5 bases at V and 5 bases at J, with 15 bases in the middle. The germline gives CDR1 SGHVS, CDR2 FQNEAQ. The CDR3 totals 14 residues. This CDR3 is CASSALTGYYGYTF. The CDR3 DNA reads TGTGCCAGCAGCGCCCTGACTGGGTATTATGGCTACACCTTC.